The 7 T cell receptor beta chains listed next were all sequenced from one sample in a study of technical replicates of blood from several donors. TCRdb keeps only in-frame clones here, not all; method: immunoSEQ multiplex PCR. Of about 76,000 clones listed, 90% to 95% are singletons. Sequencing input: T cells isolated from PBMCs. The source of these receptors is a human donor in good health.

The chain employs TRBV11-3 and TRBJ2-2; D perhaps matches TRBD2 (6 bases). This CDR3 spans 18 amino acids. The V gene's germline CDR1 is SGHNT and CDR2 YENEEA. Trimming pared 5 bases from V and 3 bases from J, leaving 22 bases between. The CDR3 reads CASSLYPPLGEDTGELFF. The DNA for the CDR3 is TGTGCCAGCAGCCTATACCCTCCTTTGGGGGAGGACACCGGGGAGCTGTTTTTT. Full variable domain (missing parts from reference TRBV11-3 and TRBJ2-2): EAGVVQSPRYKIIEKKQPVAFWCNPISGHNTLYWYLQNLGQGPELLIRYENEEAVDDSQLPKDRFSAERLKGVDSTLKIQPAELGDSAVYLCASSLYPPLGEDTGELFFGEGSRLTVL.

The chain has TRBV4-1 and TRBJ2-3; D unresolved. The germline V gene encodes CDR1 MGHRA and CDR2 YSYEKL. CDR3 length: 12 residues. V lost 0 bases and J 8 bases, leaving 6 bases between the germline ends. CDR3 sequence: CASSQELGTQYF. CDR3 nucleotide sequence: TGCGCCAGCAGCCAAGAACTCGGTACGCAGTATTTT.

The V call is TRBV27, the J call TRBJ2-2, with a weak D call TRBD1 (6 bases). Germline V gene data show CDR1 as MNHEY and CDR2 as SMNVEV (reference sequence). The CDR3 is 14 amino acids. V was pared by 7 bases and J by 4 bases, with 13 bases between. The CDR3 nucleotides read TGTGCCAGCACCTGGGGGCAGCTCACCGGGGAGCTGTTTTTT. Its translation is CASTWGQLTGELFF.

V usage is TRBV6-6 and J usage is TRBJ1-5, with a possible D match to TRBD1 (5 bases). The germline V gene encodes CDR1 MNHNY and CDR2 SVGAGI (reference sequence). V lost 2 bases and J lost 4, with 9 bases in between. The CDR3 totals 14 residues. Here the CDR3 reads CASSYDGHNQPQHF. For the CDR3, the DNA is TGTGCCAGCAGTTACGACGGACATAATCAGCCCCAGCATTTT.

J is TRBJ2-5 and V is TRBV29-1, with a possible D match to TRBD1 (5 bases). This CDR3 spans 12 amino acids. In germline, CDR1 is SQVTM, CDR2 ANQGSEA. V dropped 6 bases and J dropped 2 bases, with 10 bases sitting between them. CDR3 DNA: TGCAGCGTGAGACAGCTTCAAGAGACCCAGTACTTC. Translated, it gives CSVRQLQETQYF.

CDR3 sequence (DNA): TGTGCCAGTAGTAAGGACAGGGACTACGAGCAGTACTTC. Translating it yields CASSKDRDYEQYF. The chain uses TRBV19 and TRBJ2-7, with TRBD1 matching over 8 bases. CDR1 is LNHDA and CDR2 is SQIVND in the germline V gene (reference sequence). Trimming cost V 4 bases and J 3 bases; bases outside gene matches: 2. The CDR3 has 13 residues.

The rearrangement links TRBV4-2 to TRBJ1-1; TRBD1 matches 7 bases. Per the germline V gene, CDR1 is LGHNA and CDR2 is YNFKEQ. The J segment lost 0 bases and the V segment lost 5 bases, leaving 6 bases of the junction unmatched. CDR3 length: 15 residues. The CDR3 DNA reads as TGTGCCAGCAGCGCCCGACAGGGTGTGAACACTGAAGCTTTCTTT. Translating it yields CASSARQGVNTEAFF.